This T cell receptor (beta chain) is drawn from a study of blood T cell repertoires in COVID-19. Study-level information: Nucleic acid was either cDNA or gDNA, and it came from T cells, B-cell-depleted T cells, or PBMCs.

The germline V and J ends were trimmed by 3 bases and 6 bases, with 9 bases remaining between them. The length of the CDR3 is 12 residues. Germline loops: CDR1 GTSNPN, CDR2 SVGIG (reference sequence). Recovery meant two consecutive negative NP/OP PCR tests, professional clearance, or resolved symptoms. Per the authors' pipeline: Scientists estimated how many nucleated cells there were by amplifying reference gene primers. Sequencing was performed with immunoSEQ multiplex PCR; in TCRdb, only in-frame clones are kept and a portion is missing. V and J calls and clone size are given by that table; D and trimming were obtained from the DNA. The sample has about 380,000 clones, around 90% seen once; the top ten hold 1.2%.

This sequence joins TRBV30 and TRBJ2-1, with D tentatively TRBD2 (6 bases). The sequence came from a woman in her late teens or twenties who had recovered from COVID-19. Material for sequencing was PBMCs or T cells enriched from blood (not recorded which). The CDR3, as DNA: TGTGCCTGGAGCTCAGCGGGCAATGAGCAGTTCTTC. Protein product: CAWSSAGNEQFF.